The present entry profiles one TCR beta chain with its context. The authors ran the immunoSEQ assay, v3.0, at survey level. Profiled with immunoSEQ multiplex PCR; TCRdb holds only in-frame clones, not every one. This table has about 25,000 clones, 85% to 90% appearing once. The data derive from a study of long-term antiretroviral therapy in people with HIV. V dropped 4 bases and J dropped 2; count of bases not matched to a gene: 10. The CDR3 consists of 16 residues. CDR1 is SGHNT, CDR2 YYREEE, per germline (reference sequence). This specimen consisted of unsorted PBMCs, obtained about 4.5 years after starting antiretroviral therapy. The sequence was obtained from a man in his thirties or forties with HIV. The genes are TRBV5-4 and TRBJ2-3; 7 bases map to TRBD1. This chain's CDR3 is CASSPEPGQITDTQYF. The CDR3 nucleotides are TGTGCCAGCAGCCCGGAACCGGGACAGATCACAGATACGCAGTATTTT.